The 22 T cell receptor beta chains in this list originate from one sample, sequenced in a study of blood T cell repertoires in COVID-19. Profiling relied on immunoSEQ multiplex PCR, and the TCRdb table lists in-frame clones only, not all of them. This table has 120,000 to 150,000 clones, 80% to 90% appearing once. Sequencing was performed on peripheral blood. The receptors stem from a man aged 55 to 70 with active or convalescent COVID-19.

This chain connects TRBV27 to TRBJ1-1; 7 positions agree with TRBD1. Losses at the gene ends were 5 bases for V and 2 bases for J; bases not matched to a gene: 5. Germline V lookup: CDR1 MNHEY, CDR2 SMNVEV (reference sequence). The length of the CDR3 is 14 residues. The CDR3 loop reads CASSAGQTNTEAFF. CDR3 bases: TGTGCCAGCAGTGCGGGACAGACCAACACTGAAGCTTTCTTT.

The chain uses TRBV5-4 and TRBJ2-7, with a possible D match to TRBD1 (5 bases). V lost 5 bases and J lost 5, with 14 bases in between. In germline, CDR1 is SGHNT, CDR2 YYREEE (reference sequence). This CDR3 is 13 amino acids long. CDR3: CASRYDSSHEQYF. The CDR3, as DNA: TGTGCCAGCAGATACGACAGTAGCCACGAGCAGTACTTC. The whole variable domain, filled in from reference TRBV5-4 and TRBJ2-7, reads ETGVTQSPTHLIKTRGQQVTLRCSSQSGHNTVSWYQQALGQGPQFIFQYYREEENGRGNFPPRFSGLQFPNYSSELNVNALELDDSALYLCASRYDSSHEQYFGPGTRLTVT.

The rearrangement joins TRBV18 to TRBJ1-2; TRBD1 matches at 10 bases. Trimming at V came to 6 bases and at J to 8 bases, leaving 6 bases not matched to a gene. The CDR3 is made up of 13 amino acids. CDR1 is KGHSH, CDR2 LQKENI, per germline. The CDR3 spells CASSPGQGGGYTF. The CDR3, as DNA: TGTGCCAGCTCCCCTGGACAGGGGGGCGGCTACACCTTC.

Comments on this clone: Compared with germline, one end of the junction differs, possibly owing to a read error. The chain carries TRBV11-1 and TRBJ2-5; 7 nucleotides match TRBD1. The CDR3 spans 11 residues. The germline CDR1 and CDR2 sequences are SGHAT and FQDESV (reference sequence). The CDR3 DNA reads TGTGCCAGCAGCGACCCGGGACAGAGAAACTTC. Protein sequence: CASSDPGQRNF.

V is TRBV18 and J is TRBJ2-7; TRBD1 agrees at 9 bases. J lost 6 bases, V lost 6 bases, and 9 bases had no gene match. Germline V gene lookup returns CDR1 KGHSH and CDR2 LQKENI. The CDR3 has 14 residues. For the CDR3, the DNA is TGTGCCAGCTCTCCGGGGACAGGGTCGTCCGAGCAGTACTTC. Its protein is CASSPGTGSSEQYF.

V is TRBV19 and J is TRBJ1-4; D might be TRBD1 (5 bases). The CDR3 covers 15 residues. The V gene's germline CDR1 is LNHDA and CDR2 SQIVND (reference sequence). V was pared by 6 bases and J by 7 bases, with 18 bases between. The CDR3 sequence: CASRPPPGISEKLFF. Here the CDR3 DNA reads TGTGCCAGTAGACCACCCCCAGGGATAAGTGAAAAACTGTTTTTT.

J is TRBJ2-2 and V is TRBV6-5; maybe TRBD2 (6 bases). V lost 6 bases and J lost 5, with 13 bases in between. The germline CDR1 and CDR2 sequences are MNHEY and SVGAGI. The CDR3 extends over 14 amino acids. The CDR3 here is CASRYGRTTGELFF. The DNA for the CDR3 is TGTGCCAGCAGGTACGGGAGAACGACCGGGGAGCTGTTTTTT.

V gene TRBV18 combines with J gene TRBJ2-6; TRBD1 is a possible D gene (5 bases). V lost 6 bases to trimming and J lost 0 bases, with 18 bases between them. The CDR3 is 18 residues long. CDR1 and CDR2 from the germline V gene are KGHSH and LQKENI. The CDR3: CASSLTDSSASGANVLTF. DNA of the CDR3: TGTGCCAGCTCCCTCACCGACAGTTCGGCCTCTGGGGCCAACGTCCTGACTTTC.

This clone was counted a single time. The rearrangement uses TRBV12-2 and TRBJ2-1; the D call of TRBD2 is as the table states it, not checked on the DNA. TRBV12-2 is flagged as a pseudogene. The CDR3 is 16 residues long. The CDR3 region has the DNA TGTGCAAGTCGCTTAGCTTTAGCGGGAGGGCCCAATGAGCAGTTCTTC. Protein product: CASRLALAGGPNEQFF.

The rearrangement links TRBV16 to TRBJ1-4, with no clear D. The CDR3 contains 13 residues. The germline V gene encodes CDR1 KGHSY and CDR2 FQNENV. V lost 2 bases and J lost 3, with 4 bases in between. The CDR3 nucleotides read TGTGCCAGCAGCCAACGGGCTAATGAAAAACTGTTTTTT. It specifies CASSQRANEKLFF.

The chain recombines TRBV5-1 with TRBJ2-3, with TRBD2 identical over 12 bases. V shed 4 bases, J shed 3 bases, and the junction held 6 bases outside the gene matches. In germline, CDR1 is SGHRS, CDR2 YFSETQ. The CDR3 sequence is 16 residues long. As DNA, the CDR3 is TGCGCCAGCAGCCTGATGACTAGCGGGAGTACAGATACGCAGTATTTT. Amino acids: CASSLMTSGSTDTQYF.

The V gene is TRBV30, the J gene TRBJ2-7, with TRBD1 identical over 7 bases. The CDR3 contains 14 residues. Germline V gene lookup returns CDR1 GTSNPN and CDR2 SVGIG (reference sequence). Unmatched junction bases numbered 7, after V lost 1 base and J lost 4 bases. The CDR3: CAWSEWDRLYEQYF. As DNA, the CDR3 is TGTGCCTGGAGTGAGTGGGACAGACTATACGAGCAGTACTTC.

The chain uses TRBV4-1 and TRBJ2-3; 7 nucleotides agree with TRBD1. Trimming cost V 3 bases and J 2 bases; bases outside gene matches: 8. This CDR3 is built from 16 residues. The germline gives CDR1 MGHRA, CDR2 YSYEKL. The DNA of the CDR3 is TGCGCCAGCAGCCAGGTGGGACAGCTAATCACAGATACGCAGTATTTT. It yields the protein CASSQVGQLITDTQYF.

This clone was recorded only once. The chain couples TRBV5-4 to TRBJ2-4, with D perhaps TRBD1 (6 bases). CDR1 is SGHNT, CDR2 YYREEE, per germline (reference sequence). The CDR3 runs to 15 residues. V was clipped by 4 bases and J by 3 bases, with 14 bases between them. CDR3 sequence (DNA): TGTGCCAGCAGCCCCAGGGGTTCTGACAAAAACATTCAGTACTTC. This translates into CASSPRGSDKNIQYF.

V and J are TRBV19 and TRBJ2-7, with D tentatively TRBD1 (8 bases). The CDR3 consists of 15 residues. Trimming shortened V by 5 bases and J by 7 bases, and 21 bases separated the two germline ends. Looked up from germline, CDR1 is LNHDA and CDR2 is SQIVND (reference sequence). In DNA, the CDR3 is TGTGCCAGTAGTCACAGGGGGGGGAATTCGCGAGAGCAGTACTTC. Translated, it gives CASSHRGGNSREQYF.

The count of this clone is one. V is TRBV7-2 and J is TRBJ2-7, with TRBD2 as a possible D gene (6 bases). The CDR3 loop spans 14 amino acids. Germline V gene sequence: CDR1 SGHTA, CDR2 FQGNSA. Trimming shortened V by 5 bases and J by 4 bases, and 15 bases separated the two germline ends. The CDR3 DNA is TGTGCCAGCAGCCCCGGACTATTCGGGTACGAGCAGTACTTC. This translates into CASSPGLFGYEQYF.

The chain combines TRBV18 with TRBJ1-5, with TRBD1 as a possible D gene (6 bases). Trimming took 3 bases from V and 1 from J, leaving 16 bases between them. CDR3 length equals 17 residues. Per the germline V gene, CDR1 is KGHSH and CDR2 is LQKENI. CDR3 bases: TGTGCCAGCTCACCTACAGGGATCCCGAAGAGCAATCAGCCCCAGCATTTT. Its protein product is CASSPTGIPKSNQPQHF.

The chain uses TRBV29-1 and TRBJ2-2; D remains unclear. CDR1 and CDR2 from the germline V gene are SQVTM and ANQGSEA. V lost 5 bases, J lost 6 bases, and 13 bases lay in between. The CDR3 covers 13 residues. DNA for the CDR3: TGCAGCGTTTTATTAGAAAACCCCGGGGAGCTGTTTTTT. It specifies CSVLLENPGELFF.

This chain links TRBV1 with TRBJ2-7; the table names TRBD2, a call not compared with the DNA. TRBV1 is marked as a pseudogene. This CDR3 comprises 16 residues. The CDR3, as DNA: TGCACCAGCAGCCAACATACTAGCGGCCGATCCTACGAGCAGTACTTC. Translating gives CTSSQHTSGRSYEQYF.

This clone was observed once. The chain links TRBV7-3 to TRBJ2-3, with 8 bases matching TRBD1. With V trimmed by 3 bases and J by 1 base, 3 bases remained unmatched. CDR1 is SGHTA, CDR2 FQGTGA, per germline. The CDR3 loop spans 15 amino acids. The CDR3 DNA sequence: TGTGCCAGCAGCTTGGACAGGGCCGGCACAGATACGCAGTATTTT. Its protein product is CASSLDRAGTDTQYF.

The rearrangement links TRBV24-1 to TRBJ2-1, with 9 bases identical to TRBD1. J lost 12 bases, V lost 4 bases, and 9 bases had no gene match. The germline V gene has CDR1 KGHDR and CDR2 SFDVKD. This CDR3 spans 14 amino acids. The CDR3 nucleotides are TGTGCCACCAGTGACAGCACAGGGGGCAAGGGGCAGTTCTTC. Protein: CATSDSTGGKGQFF.

The chain links TRBV6-2 or TRBV6-3 to TRBJ2-7; the match to TRBD2 covers 8 bases. The CDR3 is made up of 16 amino acids. The V gene's germline CDR1 is MNHEY and CDR2 SVGEGT. V was pared by 5 bases and J by 0 bases, with 9 bases of the junction left unmatched. CDR3 coding DNA: TGTGCCAGCAGTGACCCTCGGGGGGGTCCCTCCTACGAGCAGTACTTC. Its translation is CASSDPRGGPSYEQYF.